The 17 T cell receptor beta chains below were found in one sample sequenced in a study of T cell changes during pregnancy in multiple sclerosis. The protocol was immunoSEQ multiplex PCR, while the TCRdb copy is restricted to in-frame clones and leaves out a portion. Of tens of thousands of clones listed, roughly nine tenths are singletons. Specimen: peripheral blood, collected in the first trimester of pregnancy. These TCRs come from a female donor in good health, enrolled as a control in a pregnancy study.

The chain combines TRBV5-6 with TRBJ2-7, with D possibly matching TRBD1 (5 bases). The V gene's germline CDR1 is SGHDT and CDR2 YYEEEE. V was pared by 1 base and J by 4 bases, with 15 bases between. There are 15 residues in the CDR3. The CDR3 spells CASSLRARVRYEQYF. In nucleotides, the CDR3 is TGTGCCAGCAGCTTGAGGGCCAGGGTAAGGTACGAGCAGTACTTC. The complete variable domain, with remaining parts taken from reference TRBV5-6 and TRBJ2-7, reads DAGVTQSPTHLIKTRGQQVTLRCSPKSGHDTVSWYQQALGQGPQFIFQYYEEEERQRGNFPDRFSGHQFPNYSSELNVNALLLGDSALYLCASSLRARVRYEQYFGPGTRLTVT.

The chain has TRBV29-1 and TRBJ2-5; D may correspond to TRBD1 or TRBD2 (5 bases each). The J call could be wrong; TRBJ2-7 is a better fit for the DNA end. Germline-derived CDR1 and CDR2 are SQVTM and ANQGSEA. The CDR3 loop spans 13 amino acids. The DNA for the CDR3 is TGCAGCGTTTCGGACACCATGCGGGACGAGCAGTACTTC. Translating gives CSVSDTMRDEQYF.

This clone was seen a single time. CDR3 amino acids: CASSLDGGYDGYTF. The CDR3 DNA follows: TGTGCCAGCAGCTTAGACGGGGGGTACGATGGCTACACCTTC. The rearrangement uses TRBV11-3 and TRBJ1-2; D is perhaps TRBD1 (5 bases). Germline loops: CDR1 SGHNT, CDR2 YENEEA. Trimming pared 0 bases from V and 6 bases from J, leaving 11 bases between. The CDR3 is 14 residues long.

The V call is TRBV7-9, the J call TRBJ1-6; D perhaps matches TRBD1 (6 bases). The CDR3 loop spans 13 amino acids. The V gene lost 5 bases and the J gene lost 7 bases, with 9 bases spanning the gap. CDR1 SEHNR and CDR2 FQNEAQ come from the germline V gene (reference sequence). The CDR3 nucleotides are TGTGCCAGCAGCAAAACAGGGAATTCACCCCTCCACTTT. The encoded protein is CASSKTGNSPLHF.

V and J are TRBV13 and TRBJ2-7, with a possible D match to TRBD2 (5 bases). In germline, CDR1 is PRHDT, CDR2 FYEKMQ (reference sequence). The ends were cut back, 1 base at V and 1 base at J, with 8 bases in the middle. CDR3 length equals 14 residues. The DNA for the CDR3 is TGTGCCAGCAGCTTAGTTGGACTTTCCTACGAGCAGTACTTC. Amino acid sequence: CASSLVGLSYEQYF.

The chain is built from TRBV14 and TRBJ2-7; D call uncertain. Germline-derived CDR1 and CDR2 are SGHDN and FVKESK. This CDR3 region has 14 residues. V lost 4 bases to trimming and J lost 3 bases, with 13 bases between them. The CDR3 region is CASSRTGFIYEQYF. DNA for the CDR3: TGTGCCAGCAGCCGCACCGGGTTTATCTACGAGCAGTACTTC.

The V call is TRBV10-3, the J call TRBJ1-1; 8 nucleotides align to TRBD1. Looked up from germline, CDR1 is ENHRY and CDR2 is SYGVKD. The CDR3 totals 13 residues. V shed 2 bases, J shed 7 bases, and the junction held 3 bases outside the gene matches. The CDR3 nucleotides are TGTGCCATCAGTGAGACAGGGGGGCTTGAAGCTTTCTTT. Residues: CAISETGGLEAFF.

This chain links TRBV5-1 with TRBJ1-3; possibly TRBD1 for D (6 bases). The V and J ends lost 4 bases and 4 bases respectively, with 12 bases between them. Germline assignment: CDR1 SGHRS and CDR2 YFSETQ. This CDR3 has 14 amino acids. CDR3 nucleotides: TGCGCCAGCAGCCCCAGGGGAGAAGGAAACACCATATATTTT. This codes for CASSPRGEGNTIYF. Combining the CDR3 with reference TRBV5-1 and TRBJ1-3 gives the whole variable domain KAGVTQTPRYLIKTRGQQVTLSCSPISGHRSVSWYQQTPGQGLQFLFEYFSETQRNKGNFPGRFSGRQFSNSRSEMNVSTLELGDSALYLCASSPRGEGNTIYFGEGSWLTVV.

The chain uses TRBV10-3 and TRBJ1-6; the match to TRBD1 covers 7 bases. This CDR3 comprises 17 residues. Germline lookup yields CDR1 ENHRY and CDR2 SYGVKD. The V segment lost 0 bases and the J segment 3 bases; nucleotides outside the gene matches: 5. For the CDR3, the DNA is TGTGCCATCAGTGAGTCGACAGGGTCGATCTATAATTCACCCCTCCACTTT. It encodes CAISESTGSIYNSPLHF.

V is TRBV27 and J is TRBJ2-1; possibly TRBD1 for D (6 bases). The CDR3 is made up of 13 amino acids. V was trimmed by 2 bases and J by 7 bases, leaving 9 bases between them. CDR1 is MNHEY, CDR2 SMNVEV, per germline (reference sequence). CDR3 residues: CASSLPQGNEQFF. The CDR3 region has the DNA TGTGCCAGCAGTTTACCCCAGGGGAATGAGCAGTTCTTC.

The chain couples TRBV2 to TRBJ2-1; D remains ambiguous. The V end lost 7 bases, the J end lost 4 bases, and 8 bases lay between the germline ends. The CDR3 extends over 12 amino acids. Germline CDR1 is SNHLY and CDR2 is FYNNEI. As DNA, the CDR3 is TGTGCCAGCATTGGGCCTTACAATGAGCAGTTCTTC. Translated, it gives CASIGPYNEQFF.

The rearrangement joins TRBV18 to TRBJ2-7, with a possible D match to TRBD1 (5 bases). Trimming took 2 bases from V and 4 from J, leaving 15 bases between them. Germline V lookup: CDR1 KGHSH, CDR2 LQKENI. CDR3 length: 15 amino acids. CDR3 DNA: TGTGCCAGCTCACCAATTAAGACAGAAAATTACGAGCAGTACTTC. This codes for CASSPIKTENYEQYF.

The chain is built from TRBV4-2 and TRBJ2-2; no firm D call. The V gene's germline CDR1 is LGHNA and CDR2 YNFKEQ. V lost 0 bases to trimming and J lost 5 bases, with 10 bases between them. The CDR3 has 15 amino acids. The chain's CDR3 is CASSQEAVPTGELFF. The CDR3 region has the DNA TGTGCCAGCAGCCAAGAGGCGGTTCCAACCGGGGAGCTGTTTTTT.

This sequence joins TRBV9 and TRBJ2-2; D unclear. Trimming removed 3 bases from V and 4 bases from J, with 10 bases in between. This CDR3 has 14 amino acids. Per germline, CDR1 SGDLS and CDR2 YYNGEE. The CDR3 is CASSAEEPTGELFF. The CDR3 nucleotides read TGTGCCAGCAGCGCAGAGGAACCCACCGGGGAGCTGTTTTTT.

The chain joins TRBV9 to TRBJ1-1, with D hard to call. The length of the CDR3 is 15 residues. CDR1 SGDLS and CDR2 YYNGEE come from the germline V gene. V lost 1 base to trimming and J lost 0 bases, with 10 bases between them. The CDR3 protein is CASSVLYNLNTEAFF. The CDR3, as DNA: TGTGCCAGCAGCGTATTGTACAATCTGAACACTGAAGCTTTCTTT.

The genes are TRBV6-1 and TRBJ1-4; 7 nucleotides line up with TRBD1. Trimming removed 5 bases from V and 4 bases from J; junction bases left unmatched: 7. The CDR3 covers 15 residues. CDR1 MNHNS and CDR2 SASEGT come from the germline V gene. This CDR3 is CASSTTGLDNEKLFF. CDR3 bases: TGTGCCAGCAGTACGACAGGGCTGGATAATGAAAAACTGTTTTTT.

The chain couples TRBV14 to TRBJ2-2, with 11 bases that match TRBD2. The CDR3 loop spans 16 amino acids. CDR1 is SGHDN, CDR2 FVKESK, per germline. V shed 1 base, J shed 7 bases, and the junction held 5 bases outside the gene matches. CDR3 nucleotide sequence: TGTGCCAGCAGCCAAGTACTAGCGGGGGCATTCGGGGAGCTGTTTTTT. It is translated as CASSQVLAGAFGELFF.